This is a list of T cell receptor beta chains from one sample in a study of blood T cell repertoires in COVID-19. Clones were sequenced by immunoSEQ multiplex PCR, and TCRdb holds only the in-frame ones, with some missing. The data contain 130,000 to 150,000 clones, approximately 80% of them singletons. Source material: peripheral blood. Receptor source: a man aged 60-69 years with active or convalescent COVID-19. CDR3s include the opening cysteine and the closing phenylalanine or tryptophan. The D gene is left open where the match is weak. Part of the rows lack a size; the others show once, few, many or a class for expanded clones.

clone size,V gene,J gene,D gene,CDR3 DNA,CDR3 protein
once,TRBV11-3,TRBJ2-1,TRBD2,TGTGCCAGCAGCTTAAGCCTAGCGGGAGGCGGGGATGAGCAGTTCTTC,CASSLSLAGGGDEQFF
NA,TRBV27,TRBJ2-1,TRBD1,TGTGCCAGCAGTTTTGACAGGGGGGGTAGCGGTTATCAAAATGAGCAGTTCTTC,CASSFDRGGSGYQNEQFF
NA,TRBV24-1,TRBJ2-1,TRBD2,TGTGCCACCAGTGACCGGGGGGGCGTCTACAATGAGCAGTTCTTC,CATSDRGGVYNEQFF
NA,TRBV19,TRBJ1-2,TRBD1,TGTGCCAGTAGTCTCCGGGACAGTCGGGGCTACACCTTC,CASSLRDSRGYTF
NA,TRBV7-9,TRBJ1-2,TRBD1,TGTGCCAGCAGCATACCCGGGACAGGTCCTTTAGGCTACACCTTC,CASSIPGTGPLGYTF
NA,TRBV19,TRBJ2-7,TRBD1,TGTGCCAGTAGTCCCACCGGGACAGGGGACTACGAGCAGTACTTC,CASSPTGTGDYEQYF
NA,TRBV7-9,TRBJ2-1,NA,TGTGCCAGCAGCTTAGCTTCTACCCAGCAGTTCTTC,CASSLASTQQFF
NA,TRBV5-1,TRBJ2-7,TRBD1,TGCGCCAGCAGACCCGGGACAGGGAGATACGAGCAGTACTTC,CASRPGTGRYEQYF
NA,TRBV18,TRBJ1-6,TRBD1,TGTGCCAGCTCACGGGACAGGAATTCACCCCTCCACTTT,CASSRDRNSPLHF
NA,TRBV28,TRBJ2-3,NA,TGTGCCAGCAAAGGGGGGGGAATAGCGGGAGATACGCAGTATTTT,CASKGGGIAGDTQYF
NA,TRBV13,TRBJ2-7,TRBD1,TGTGCCAGCAGCCCACAGGGGGCCGAGCAGTACTTC,CASSPQGAEQYF
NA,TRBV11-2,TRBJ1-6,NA,TGTGCCAGCAGCGCACAGAAGGGAGGGTTTTCACCCCTCCACTTT,CASSAQKGGFSPLHF
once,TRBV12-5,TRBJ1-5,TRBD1,TGTGCTAGTCTGACGGGACAGGGGGCGGATCAGCCCCAGCATTTT,CASLTGQGADQPQHF
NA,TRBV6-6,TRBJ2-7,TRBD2,TGTGCCAGCAGCTCCAGGACTGCCCTAAGGGCGGGAGGGCCTATCGACGAGCAGTACTTC,CASSSRTALRAGGPIDEQYF